This TCR beta chain was recovered during a study of blood T cell repertoires in COVID-19. Study in general: The samples span acute and convalescent COVID-19 from the United States, Italy and Spain. In each case, the material was cDNA or gDNA derived from T cells, B-cell-depleted T cells, or PBMCs.

Exposed participants encountered a COVID-19 case during the 2 weeks preceding study entry. The V end lost 6 bases, the J end lost 1 base, and 11 bases lay between the germline ends. Looked up from germline, CDR1 is SNHLY and CDR2 is FYNNEI. CDR3 length: 14 amino acids. In the original workflow: Cell counts per sample came from amplifying reference gene primers. Method: immunoSEQ multiplex PCR; TCRdb's copy keeps in-frame clones and lacks some. The DNA was the basis for D and trimming; V, J and clone size are from that table. The sample yields 200,000 to 300,000 clones, around four fifths seen once. This clone was detected once.

The TCR was taken from a middle-aged woman who had been exposed to COVID-19. This chain uses TRBV2 with TRBJ2-3; possible D gene TRBD1, 6 bases. The sample consisted of PBMCs or T cells enriched from blood (not recorded which). CDR3 DNA sequence: TGTGCCAGCAGGCCAGGGGAAGGCACAGATACGCAGTATTTT. It specifies CASRPGEGTDTQYF.